This is a list of T cell receptor beta chains from one sample in a study of blood T cell repertoires in COVID-19. Using immunoSEQ multiplex PCR, the repertoire was profiled, and TCRdb retains in-frame clones only, with some absent. The repertoire includes fewer than 150,000 clones, around four fifths of them detected once, and approximately 11% sits in the top ten. The sequenced sample consisted of peripheral blood. These receptors originate from a man in his fifties or sixties who had recovered from COVID-19. The CDR3 runs from the conserved cysteine through the conserved F or W. The D gene is left open where the match is weak. Where a row states a size, it is once, few, many or the class of an expanded clone; other rows omit it.

V gene	clone size	D gene	J gene	CDR3 protein	CDR3 DNA
TRBV27	.	.	TRBJ2-3	CASSFGGRDTQYF	TGTGCCAGCAGTTTCGGGGGTCGGGATACGCAGTATTTT
TRBV5-6	.	.	TRBJ1-5	CASSLAAGDQPQHF	TGTGCCAGCAGCTTGGCCGCAGGCGATCAGCCCCAGCATTTT
TRBV27	few	.	TRBJ2-7	CASSKDITGSYEQYF	TGTGCCAGCAGTAAAGACATTACAGGCTCCTACGAGCAGTACTTC
TRBV3-1/TRBV3-2	once	.	TRBJ2-6	CASSQDLQYFSGANVLTF	TGTGCCAGCAGCCAAGACCTGCAATACTTCTCTGGGGCCAACGTCCTGACTTTC
TRBV7-2	.	.	TRBJ2-5	CASSLDRVVETQYF	TGTGCCAGCAGCTTAGACAGGGTAGTAGAGACCCAGTACTTC
TRBV28	.	TRBD1	TRBJ1-2	CASSPGDREGGYTF	TGTGCCAGCAGTCCGGGGGACAGGGAGGGTGGCTACACCTTC
TRBV18	once	.	TRBJ2-6	CASSPAGLSSGANVLTF	TGTGCCAGCTCACCGGCAGGACTCAGCTCTGGGGCCAACGTCCTGACTTTC
TRBV27	once	.	TRBJ2-1	CASKRDGGSSYNEQFF	TGTGCCAGCAAAAGGGACGGGGGTAGCTCCTACAATGAGCAGTTCTTC
TRBV3-1/TRBV3-2	once	TRBD1	TRBJ1-2	CASSQDGTVSGNGYTF	TGTGCCAGCAGCCAAGACGGGACAGTCTCTGGGAATGGCTACACCTTC
TRBV6-5	.	.	TRBJ1-6	CASTGRGSYNSPLHF	TGTGCCAGCACGGGGCGGGGCTCCTATAATTCACCCCTCCACTTT
TRBV28	.	.	TRBJ2-1	CASNFGAGSYNEQFF	TGTGCCAGCAATTTCGGGGCGGGATCTTACAATGAGCAGTTCTTC
TRBV28	few	.	TRBJ2-7	CASSLHYEQYF	TGTGCCAGCAGTTTACACTACGAGCAGTACTTC
TRBV6-2/TRBV6-3	.	.	TRBJ1-1	CASSLLGGTEAFF	TGTGCCAGCAGCCTCCTGGGGGGAACTGAAGCTTTCTTT
TRBV3-1/TRBV3-2	.	TRBD1	TRBJ1-1	CASSHGTVNTEAFF	TGTGCCAGCAGCCATGGGACAGTTAACACTGAAGCTTTCTTT
TRBV19	.	.	TRBJ1-5	CASRLNRDQPQHF	TGTGCCAGTAGGTTAAACAGGGATCAGCCCCAGCATTTT
TRBV5-6	.	.	TRBJ1-1	CASSPGWGGQNTEAFF	TGTGCCAGCAGCCCCGGGTGGGGGGGGCAGAACACTGAAGCTTTCTTT
TRBV30	.	TRBD1	TRBJ1-4	CAWSRDRGEKLFF	TGTGCCTGGAGTCGAGACAGGGGTGAAAAACTGTTTTTT
TRBV6-5	.	.	TRBJ1-1	CASSYSRRGADTEAFF	TGTGCCAGCAGTTACTCGAGAAGGGGTGCGGACACTGAAGCTTTCTTT
TRBV9	.	.	TRBJ1-3	CASSVDYLNTIYF	TGTGCCAGCAGCGTAGACTACTTAAACACCATATATTTT
TRBV3-1/TRBV3-2	.	.	TRBJ1-1	CASSQANANTEAFF	TGTGCCAGCAGCCAAGCTAACGCCAACACTGAAGCTTTCTTT
TRBV5-8	few	TRBD1	TRBJ2-5	CASSSMTGNQETQYF	TGTGCCAGCAGCTCCATGACAGGGAATCAAGAGACCCAGTACTTC
TRBV7-8	.	.	TRBJ2-7	CASSLRPSERYEQYF	TGTGCCAGCAGTCTAAGGCCTAGCGAGCGTTACGAGCAGTACTTC
TRBV28	.	.	TRBJ2-5	CASYQRSQETQYF	TGTGCCAGCTACCAGCGCTCCCAAGAGACCCAGTACTTC
TRBV6-5	.	.	TRBJ1-5	CASRGSGGNQPQHF	TGTGCCAGCAGGGGCAGCGGAGGCAATCAGCCCCAGCATTTT
TRBV27	.	.	TRBJ1-1	CASSSASGLLPWDTEAFF	TGTGCCAGCAGTTCCGCCTCGGGACTGCTACCTTGGGACACTGAAGCTTTCTTT
TRBV4-3	few	.	TRBJ2-2	CASSHRPPIPGALTGELFF	TGCGCCAGCAGCCACCGACCTCCTATCCCGGGAGCGTTAACCGGGGAGCTGTTTTTT
TRBV7-2	.	TRBD1	TRBJ2-1	CASSFGTDSYNEQFF	TGTGCCAGCAGCTTCGGGACAGATTCCTACAATGAGCAGTTCTTC
TRBV20-1	.	.	TRBJ2-5	CRSQYQETQYF	TGCAGGTCACAGTACCAAGAGACCCAGTACTTC
TRBV19	.	TRBD1	TRBJ2-7	CASSWTGAGEQYF	TGTGCCAGTAGTTGGACAGGGGCTGGCGAGCAGTACTTC
TRBV11-3	.	.	TRBJ1-2	CASSLDAGGEGYTF	TGTGCCAGCAGCTTAGACGCCGGGGGAGAGGGCTACACCTTC
TRBV24-1	.	TRBD1	TRBJ2-7	CATSDWTGTDEQYF	TGTGCCACCAGTGATTGGACAGGGACGGACGAGCAGTACTTC
TRBV4-3	.	.	TRBJ1-4	CASSQEASSEKLFF	TGCGCCAGCAGCCAAGAGGCATCCAGTGAAAAACTGTTTTTT
TRBV29-1	.	TRBD2	TRBJ2-3	CSVETSGSGTDTQYF	TGCAGCGTTGAAACTAGCGGGAGCGGCACAGATACGCAGTATTTT
TRBV19	.	TRBD2	TRBJ2-3	CASSTRTSGRARDTQYF	TGTGCCAGTAGTACTAGGACTAGCGGGAGGGCCCGAGATACGCAGTATTTT
TRBV7-2	.	TRBD2	TRBJ2-7	CASSPQVHLAGPFVQYF	TGTGCCAGCAGCCCCCAGGTGCATCTAGCGGGGCCCTTTGTGCAGTACTTC
TRBV3-1/TRBV3-2	.	TRBD2	TRBJ2-2	CASRPGREGPTGELFF	TGTGCCAGCCGCCCGGGGCGGGAGGGCCCCACCGGGGAGCTGTTTTTT
TRBV28	few	.	TRBJ2-7	CASSSRSRGWEQYF	TGTGCCAGCAGTTCGCGTTCTCGGGGATGGGAGCAGTACTTC
TRBV19	.	TRBD1	TRBJ2-7	CASRQDRDSYEQYF	TGTGCCAGTAGGCAGGACAGGGACTCCTACGAGCAGTACTTC
TRBV7-2	.	.	TRBJ1-4	CASSSTRAGEKLFF	TGTGCCAGCAGCTCTACCAGGGCCGGCGAAAAACTGTTTTTT
TRBV11-2	once	.	TRBJ1-1	CASSSGLGGMNTEAFF	TGTGCCAGCAGCTCGGGACTTGGGGGTATGAACACTGAAGCTTTCTTT
TRBV5-1	.	.	TRBJ2-5	CASSLTSMETQYF	TGCGCCAGCAGCCTTACTAGTATGGAGACCCAGTACTTC
TRBV18	.	TRBD2	TRBJ2-1	CASSPPVAGSYNEQFF	TGTGCCAGCTCACCACCCGTAGCGGGGAGTTACAATGAGCAGTTCTTC
TRBV10-3	.	TRBD1	TRBJ2-3	CATGQGKIDTQYF	TGTGCCACAGGACAGGGAAAGATAGATACGCAGTATTTT
TRBV4-1	.	.	TRBJ1-2	CASSQVGDSGVGYTF	TGCGCCAGCAGCCAAGTGGGGGATTCAGGGGTCGGCTACACCTTC
TRBV2	.	.	TRBJ2-5	CASRYRDLYGAQYF	TGTGCCAGCAGGTACAGGGATCTGTATGGGGCCCAGTACTTC
TRBV7-2	.	.	TRBJ1-2	CASSPQHQATDYGYTF	TGTGCCAGCAGCCCACAACACCAAGCGACAGACTATGGCTACACCTTC
TRBV18	.	TRBD1	TRBJ1-1	CASSPPGQGRTEAFF	TGTGCCAGCTCACCACCCGGACAGGGGCGGACTGAAGCTTTCTTT
TRBV5-1	.	TRBD2	TRBJ2-3	CASSSQGIIAGGPSSTDTQYF	TGCGCCAGCAGCTCCCAGGGAATCATAGCGGGAGGGCCCTCGAGCACAGATACGCAGTATTTT
TRBV5-1	.	.	TRBJ1-3	CASSPDGASGNTIYF	TGCGCCAGCAGCCCTGATGGGGCATCTGGAAACACCATATATTTT
TRBV19	.	.	TRBJ1-1	CASVGRAMNTEAFF	TGTGCCAGTGTGGGCAGAGCCATGAACACTGAAGCTTTCTTT
TRBV4-2	.	TRBD2	TRBJ2-3	CASSQERSSGSFADTQYF	TGTGCCAGCAGCCAAGAGCGGTCTAGCGGGAGTTTCGCAGATACGCAGTATTTT
TRBV14	once	.	TRBJ2-3	CASSQRGSNTQYF	TGTGCCAGCAGCCAACGGGGGAGTAATACGCAGTATTTT
TRBV6-5	many	.	TRBJ1-2	CASSFLIGGNYGYTF	TGTGCCAGCAGTTTCCTAATAGGGGGTAACTATGGCTACACCTTC
TRBV4-3	.	TRBD2	TRBJ2-1	CASSQESTSGSVDEQFF	TGCGCCAGCAGCCAAGAATCGACTAGCGGGAGTGTCGATGAGCAGTTCTTC
TRBV3-1/TRBV3-2	.	TRBD1	TRBJ1-4	CASSYHPGGTNEKLFF	TGTGCCAGCAGCTATCATCCAGGGGGCACTAATGAAAAACTGTTTTTT
TRBV7-9	few	TRBD1	TRBJ2-3	CASSSPTGVTDTQYF	TGTGCCAGCAGCTCCCCGACAGGGGTCACAGATACGCAGTATTTT
TRBV28	.	.	TRBJ1-4	CASTPWGLPGEKLFF	TGTGCCAGCACCCCCTGGGGCCTACCGGGTGAAAAACTGTTTTTT